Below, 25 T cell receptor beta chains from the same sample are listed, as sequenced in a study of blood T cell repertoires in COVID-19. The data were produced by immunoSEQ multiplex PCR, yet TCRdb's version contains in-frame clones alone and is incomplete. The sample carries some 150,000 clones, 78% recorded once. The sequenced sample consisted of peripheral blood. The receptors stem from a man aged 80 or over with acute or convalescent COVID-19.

The CDR3 nucleotides are TGTGCCAGCAGTGAACCTTTCACAGATACGCAGTATTTT. Translating it yields CASSEPFTDTQYF. The chain uses TRBV6-1 and TRBJ2-3; D remains ambiguous. The CDR3 totals 13 residues. CDR1 is MNHNS, CDR2 SASEGT, per germline. V was shortened by 2 bases and J by 2 bases, with 5 bases between the two germline ends.

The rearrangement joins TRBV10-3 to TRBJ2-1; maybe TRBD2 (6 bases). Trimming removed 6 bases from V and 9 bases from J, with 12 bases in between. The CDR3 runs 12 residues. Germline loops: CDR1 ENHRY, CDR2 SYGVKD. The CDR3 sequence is CAISWGGSEQFF. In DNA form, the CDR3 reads TGTGCCATCAGCTGGGGAGGCAGTGAGCAGTTCTTC.

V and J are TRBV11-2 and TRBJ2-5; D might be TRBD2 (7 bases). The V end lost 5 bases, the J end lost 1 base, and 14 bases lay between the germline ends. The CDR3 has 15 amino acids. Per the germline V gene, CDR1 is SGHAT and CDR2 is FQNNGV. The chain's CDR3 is CASSRGGPLQETQYF. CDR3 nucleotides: TGTGCCAGCAGCAGGGGGGGGCCCCTCCAAGAGACCCAGTACTTC.

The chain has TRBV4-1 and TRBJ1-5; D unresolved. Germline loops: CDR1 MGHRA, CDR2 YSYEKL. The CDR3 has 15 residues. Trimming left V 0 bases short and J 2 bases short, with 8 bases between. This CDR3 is CASSQDYGGNQPQHF. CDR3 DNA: TGCGCCAGCAGCCAAGATTACGGTGGCAATCAGCCCCAGCATTTT.

This chain's CDR3 is CASSLATGATEAFF. The CDR3 DNA reads as TGTGCCAGCAGTTTGGCTACAGGGGCCACTGAAGCTTTCTTT. V usage is TRBV6-5 and J usage is TRBJ1-1; TRBD1 matches at 7 bases. The V gene's germline CDR1 is MNHEY and CDR2 SVGAGI. Trimming cost V 4 bases and J 4 bases; bases outside gene matches: 6. The CDR3 is made up of 14 amino acids.

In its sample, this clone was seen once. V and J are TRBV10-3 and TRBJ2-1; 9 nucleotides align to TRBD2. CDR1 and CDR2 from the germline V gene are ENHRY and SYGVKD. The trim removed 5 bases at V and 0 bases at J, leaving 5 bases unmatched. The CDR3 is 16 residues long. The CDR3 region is CAISPSGMSSYNEQFF. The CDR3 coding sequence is TGTGCCATCAGTCCTAGCGGGATGAGCTCCTACAATGAGCAGTTCTTC.

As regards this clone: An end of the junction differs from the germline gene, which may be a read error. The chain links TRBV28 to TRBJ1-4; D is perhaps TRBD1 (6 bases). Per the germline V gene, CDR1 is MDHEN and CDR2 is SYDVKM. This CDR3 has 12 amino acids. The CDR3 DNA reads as TGTGCCGGCAGGCGCCCCCAGGGGAAACTGTTTTTT. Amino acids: CAGRRPQGKLFF.

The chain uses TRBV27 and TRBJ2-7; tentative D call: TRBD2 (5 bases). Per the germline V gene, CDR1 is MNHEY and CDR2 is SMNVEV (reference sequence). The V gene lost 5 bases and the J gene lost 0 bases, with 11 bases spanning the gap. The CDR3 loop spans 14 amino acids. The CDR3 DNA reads TGTGCCAGCAGTCCCAGTCGGGGCTCCTACGAGCAGTACTTC. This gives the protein CASSPSRGSYEQYF.

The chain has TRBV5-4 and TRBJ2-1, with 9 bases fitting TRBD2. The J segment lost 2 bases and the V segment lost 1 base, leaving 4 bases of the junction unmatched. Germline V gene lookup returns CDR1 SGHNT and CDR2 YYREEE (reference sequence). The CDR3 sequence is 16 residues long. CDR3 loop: CASSLSSGGPYNEQFF. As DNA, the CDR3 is TGTGCCAGCAGCTTGTCAAGCGGGGGGCCCTACAATGAGCAGTTCTTC.

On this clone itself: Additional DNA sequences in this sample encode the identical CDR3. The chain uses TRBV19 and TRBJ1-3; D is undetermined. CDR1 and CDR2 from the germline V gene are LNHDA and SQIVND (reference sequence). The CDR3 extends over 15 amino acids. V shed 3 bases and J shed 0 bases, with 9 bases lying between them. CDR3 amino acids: CASSILGSSGNTIYF. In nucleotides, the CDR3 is TGTGCCAGTAGTATTCTGGGCAGCTCTGGAAACACCATATATTTT.

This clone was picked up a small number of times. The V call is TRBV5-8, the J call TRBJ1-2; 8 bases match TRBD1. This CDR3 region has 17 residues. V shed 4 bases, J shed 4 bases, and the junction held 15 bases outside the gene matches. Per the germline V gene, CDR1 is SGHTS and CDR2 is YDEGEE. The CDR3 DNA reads TGTGCCAGCAGCGCCCGGGACAGGACGATTATCCGCTATGGCTACACCTTC. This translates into CASSARDRTIIRYGYTF.

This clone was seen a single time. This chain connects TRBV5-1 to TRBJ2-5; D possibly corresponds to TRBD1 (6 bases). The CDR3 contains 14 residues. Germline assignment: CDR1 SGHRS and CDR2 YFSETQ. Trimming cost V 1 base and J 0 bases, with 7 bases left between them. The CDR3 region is CASSLTGYQETQYF. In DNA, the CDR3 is TGCGCCAGCAGCTTGACAGGGTACCAAGAGACCCAGTACTTC.

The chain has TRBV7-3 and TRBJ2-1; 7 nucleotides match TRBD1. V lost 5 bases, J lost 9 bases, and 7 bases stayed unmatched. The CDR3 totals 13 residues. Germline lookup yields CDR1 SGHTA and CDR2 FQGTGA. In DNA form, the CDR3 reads TGTGCCAGCAGCCGTGACAGGGTAGGTGAGCAGTTCTTC. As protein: CASSRDRVGEQFF.

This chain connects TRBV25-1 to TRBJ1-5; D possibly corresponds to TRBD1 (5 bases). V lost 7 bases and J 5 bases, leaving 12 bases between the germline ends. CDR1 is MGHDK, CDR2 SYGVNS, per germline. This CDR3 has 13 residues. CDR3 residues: CASTLGGDQPQHF. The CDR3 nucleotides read TGTGCCAGCACTCTCGGGGGGGATCAGCCCCAGCATTTT.

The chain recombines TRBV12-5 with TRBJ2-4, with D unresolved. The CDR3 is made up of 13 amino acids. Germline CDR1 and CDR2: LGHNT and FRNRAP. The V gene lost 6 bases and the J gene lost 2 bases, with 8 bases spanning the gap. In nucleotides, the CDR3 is TGTGCTAGTGGGGTAAACACCAAAAACATTCAGTACTTC. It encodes CASGVNTKNIQYF.

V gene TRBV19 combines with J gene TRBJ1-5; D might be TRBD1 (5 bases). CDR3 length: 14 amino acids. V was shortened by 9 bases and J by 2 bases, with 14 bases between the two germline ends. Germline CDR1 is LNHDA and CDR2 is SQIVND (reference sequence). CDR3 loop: CASWGVGGNQPQHF. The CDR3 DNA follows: TGTGCCAGCTGGGGGGTCGGGGGCAATCAGCCCCAGCATTTT.

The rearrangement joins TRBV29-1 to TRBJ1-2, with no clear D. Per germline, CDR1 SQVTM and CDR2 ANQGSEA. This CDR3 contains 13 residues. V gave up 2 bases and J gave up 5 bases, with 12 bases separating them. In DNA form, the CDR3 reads TGCAGCGTTGAAAGGGAGATGGGGTATGGCTACACCTTC. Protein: CSVEREMGYGYTF.

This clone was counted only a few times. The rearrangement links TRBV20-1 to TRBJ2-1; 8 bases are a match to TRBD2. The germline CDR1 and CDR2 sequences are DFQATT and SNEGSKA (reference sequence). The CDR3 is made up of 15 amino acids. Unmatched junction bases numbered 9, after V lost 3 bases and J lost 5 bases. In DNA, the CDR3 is TGCAGTGCTAGTCCTAGCGGGCATAGTAACAATGAGCAGTTCTTC. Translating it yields CSASPSGHSNNEQFF.

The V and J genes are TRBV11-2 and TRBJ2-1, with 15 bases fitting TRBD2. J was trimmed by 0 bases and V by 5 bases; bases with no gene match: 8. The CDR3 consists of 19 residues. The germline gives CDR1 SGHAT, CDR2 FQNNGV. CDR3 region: CASSGGLAGGQSSYNEQFF. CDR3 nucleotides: TGTGCCAGCAGCGGGGGACTAGCGGGGGGCCAGAGCTCCTACAATGAGCAGTTCTTC.

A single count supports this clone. The CDR3 DNA reads TGTGCCAGCAGCTTAGTAGGAGGAGGCGGGCAAGAGACCCAGTACTTC. Translating it yields CASSLVGGGGQETQYF. V usage is TRBV7-2 and J usage is TRBJ2-5; D is perhaps TRBD2 (5 bases). Trimming stripped 1 base from V and 2 bases from J, with 14 bases between. The CDR3 totals 16 residues. CDR1 and CDR2 (germline): SGHTA, FQGNSA. Complete variable domain (other parts from reference TRBV7-2 and TRBJ2-5): GAGVSQSPSNKVTEKGKDVELRCDPISGHTALYWYRQSLGQGLEFLIYFQGNSAPDKSGLPSDRFSAERTGGSVSTLTIQRTQQEDSAVYLCASSLVGGGGQETQYFGPGTRLLVL.

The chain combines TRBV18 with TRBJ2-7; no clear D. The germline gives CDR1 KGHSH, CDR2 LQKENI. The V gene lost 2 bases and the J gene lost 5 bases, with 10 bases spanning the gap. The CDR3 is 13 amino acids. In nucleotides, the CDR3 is TGTGCCAGCTCACCAGTGCAAAGCCACGAGCAGTACTTC. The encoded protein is CASSPVQSHEQYF.

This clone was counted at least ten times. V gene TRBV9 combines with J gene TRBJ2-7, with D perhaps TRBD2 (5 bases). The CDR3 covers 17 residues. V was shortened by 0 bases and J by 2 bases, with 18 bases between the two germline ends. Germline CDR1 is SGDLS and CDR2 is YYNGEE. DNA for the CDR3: TGTGCCAGCAGCGTAGCGGGCAGAGGGCAGGACCCCTACGAGCAGTACGTC. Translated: CASSVAGRGQDPYEQYV.

The chain's CDR3 is CASSLTSGVTDTQYF. The CDR3 DNA follows: TGTGCCAGCAGCTTGACTAGCGGGGTCACAGATACGCAGTATTTT. This chain connects TRBV5-6 to TRBJ2-3, with 10 bases that match TRBD2. After removal of 1 base from V and 2 bases from J, the junction contained 1 base not matched to a gene. The CDR3 totals 15 residues. The V gene's germline CDR1 is SGHDT and CDR2 YYEEEE.

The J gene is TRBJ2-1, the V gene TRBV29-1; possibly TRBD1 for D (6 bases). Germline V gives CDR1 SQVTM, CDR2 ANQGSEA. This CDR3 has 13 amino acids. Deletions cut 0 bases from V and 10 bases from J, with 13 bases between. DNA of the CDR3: TGCAGCGTTGAAGACCACGCCGGGACAGAGCAGTTCTTC. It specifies CSVEDHAGTEQFF.

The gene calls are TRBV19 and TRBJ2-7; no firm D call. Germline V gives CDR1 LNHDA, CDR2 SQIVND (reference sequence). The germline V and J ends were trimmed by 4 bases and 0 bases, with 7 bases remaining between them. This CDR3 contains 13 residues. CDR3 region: CASSTRHSYEQYF. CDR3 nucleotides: TGTGCCAGTAGTACTCGACACTCCTACGAGCAGTACTTC.